Shown below are 8 T cell receptor beta chains from a single sample sequenced in a study of control samples from healthy donors and cancer patients. TCRdb's copy holds only in-frame clones and misses some; the assay was immunoSEQ multiplex PCR. The data show some 120,000 clones, approximately 94% seen once. Sequenced sample: blood. These receptors came from a man aged 25-40 years in good health.

The chain has TRBV30 and TRBJ1-2, with D maybe TRBD1 (5 bases). CDR3 length: 17 residues. The germline V gene encodes CDR1 GTSNPN and CDR2 SVGIG (reference sequence). V lost 1 base, J lost 0 bases, and 18 bases lay in between. In DNA, the CDR3 is TGTGCCTGGAGTGGGGGGGATCGAGAACTTACTAACTATGGCTACACCTTC. Translating gives CAWSGGDRELTNYGYTF.

J is TRBJ1-4 and V is TRBV7-9, with a weak D call TRBD1 (6 bases). Germline V CDR1 and CDR2: SEHNR, FQNEAQ (reference sequence). V was shortened by 5 bases and J by 6 bases, with 19 bases between the two germline ends. The CDR3 is 16 amino acids. The CDR3 reads CASSQFSGTWDEKLFF. For the CDR3, the DNA is TGTGCCAGCAGCCAATTCTCCGGGACATGGGATGAAAAACTGTTTTTT.

This clone was counted once. The CDR3 protein is CASSYSGIHSPLHF. The CDR3 bases are TGTGCCAGCAGTTACTCAGGGATCCATTCACCCCTCCACTTT. The chain has TRBV6-5 and TRBJ1-6; D gene ambiguous. Germline CDR1 MNHEY, CDR2 SVGAGI. The CDR3 is made up of 14 amino acids. V was clipped by 0 bases and J by 8 bases, with 8 bases between them.

This clone occurred once. V and J are TRBV24-1 and TRBJ1-3; a weak D match, TRBD1 (6 bases). This CDR3 has 14 amino acids. CDR1 KGHDR and CDR2 SFDVKD come from the germline V gene. Trimming stripped 3 bases from V and 8 bases from J, with 13 bases between. The CDR3 sequence is CATSDPTGSDTIYF. The CDR3 coding sequence is TGTGCCACCAGTGATCCTACAGGGTCCGACACCATATATTTT.

V is TRBV30 and J is TRBJ1-4; a possible D gene is TRBD1 (5 bases). Per the germline V gene, CDR1 is GTSNPN and CDR2 is SVGIG (reference sequence). This CDR3 region has 14 residues. V lost 3 bases and J lost 6, with 14 bases in between. The CDR3 is CAWSRQGGHEKLFF. DNA for the CDR3: TGTGCCTGGAGCAGGCAGGGAGGCCATGAAAAACTGTTTTTT.

This rearrangement joins TRBV23-1 to TRBJ2-2; 7 positions match TRBD1. TRBV23-1 has ORF status, its function being uncertain. This CDR3 has 16 amino acids. The V and J ends lost 3 bases and 2 bases, in that order; junction bases with no gene match: 6. The DNA for the CDR3 is TGCGCCAGCAGTCATCGACAGGGATCTAACACCGGGGAGCTGTTTTTT. Translating it yields CASSHRQGSNTGELFF.

The V call is TRBV5-4, the J call TRBJ1-2, with 7 nucleotides matching TRBD1. V trimming: 4 bases; J trimming: 5 bases; junction bases outside the gene matches: 8. The CDR3 loop spans 14 amino acids. Germline V gives CDR1 SGHNT, CDR2 YYREEE (reference sequence). For the CDR3, the DNA is TGTGCCAGCAGCCTCCTCGGGACAGCGTATGGCTACACCTTC. Protein product: CASSLLGTAYGYTF.

The chain has TRBV11-3 and TRBJ2-4, with D possibly being TRBD1 (6 bases). V dropped 5 bases and J dropped 2 bases, with 16 bases sitting between them. The germline V gene encodes CDR1 SGHNT and CDR2 YENEEA. The CDR3 sequence is 16 residues long. The CDR3 protein is CASSPGQGPSKNIQYF. For the CDR3, the DNA is TGTGCCAGCAGCCCCGGGCAGGGGCCATCCAAAAACATTCAGTACTTC.